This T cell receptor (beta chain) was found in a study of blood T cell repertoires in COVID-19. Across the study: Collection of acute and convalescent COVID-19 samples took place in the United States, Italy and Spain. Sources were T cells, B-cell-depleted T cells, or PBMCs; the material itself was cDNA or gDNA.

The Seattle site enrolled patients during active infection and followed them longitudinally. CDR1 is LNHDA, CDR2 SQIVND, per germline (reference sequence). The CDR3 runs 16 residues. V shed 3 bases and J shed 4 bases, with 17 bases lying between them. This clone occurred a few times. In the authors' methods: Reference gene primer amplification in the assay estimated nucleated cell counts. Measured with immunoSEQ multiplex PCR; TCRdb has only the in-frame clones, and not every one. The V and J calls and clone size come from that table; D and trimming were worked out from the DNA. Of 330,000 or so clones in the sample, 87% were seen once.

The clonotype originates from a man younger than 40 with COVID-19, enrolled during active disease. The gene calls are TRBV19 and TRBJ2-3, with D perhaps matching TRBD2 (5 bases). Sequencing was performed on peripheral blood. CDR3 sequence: CASSIRAGGWADTQYF. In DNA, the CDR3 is TGTGCCAGTAGTATTAGGGCAGGAGGTTGGGCAGATACGCAGTATTTT. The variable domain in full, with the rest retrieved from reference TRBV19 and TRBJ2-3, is DGGITQSPKYLFRKEGQNVTLSCEQNLNHDAMYWYRQDPGQGLRLIYYSQIVNDFQKGDIAEGYSVSREKKESFPLTVTSAQKNPTAFYLCASSIRAGGWADTQYFGPGTRLTVL.